One and the same sample provided the 15 T cell receptor beta chains below, sequenced in a study of T cell responses to AZD1222 COVID-19 vaccine. Sequenced by immunoSEQ multiplex PCR; TCRdb stores in-frame clones only, minus some. The table has over 70,000 clones, approximately 89% seen once; the top ten hold approximately 8.6%. Here the sequenced sample was peripheral blood, taken 28 days after the second AZD1222 dose. The receptors were sampled from an adult who received the AZD1222 COVID-19 vaccine.

J is TRBJ1-1 and V is TRBV6-5, with a weak D call TRBD1 (5 bases). V was shortened by 2 bases and J by 5 bases, with 9 bases between the two germline ends. The germline V gene encodes CDR1 MNHEY and CDR2 SVGAGI. The CDR3 contains 13 residues. For the CDR3, the DNA is TGTGCCAGCAGTTACGATGGGGGAACTGAAGCTTTCTTT. Translation gives CASSYDGGTEAFF.

This clone was recorded only once. V and J are TRBV5-4 and TRBJ1-3; 8 bases map to TRBD1. There are 15 residues in the CDR3. The V and J ends lost 4 bases and 3 bases, in that order; junction bases with no gene match: 6. The V gene's germline CDR1 is SGHNT and CDR2 YYREEE (reference sequence). The CDR3: CASSDQGAGGNTIYF. The CDR3 DNA reads TGTGCCAGCAGCGACCAGGGGGCGGGTGGAAACACCATATATTTT.

V usage is TRBV14 and J usage is TRBJ1-1; no clear D gene. Trimming left V 8 bases short and J 8 bases short, with 18 bases between. The V gene's germline CDR1 is SGHDN and CDR2 FVKESK. This CDR3 is built from 13 residues. As DNA, the CDR3 is TGTGCCAGCTCCAGCAAAGGCAAGTCCGAAGCTTTCTTT. It is translated as CASSSKGKSEAFF. Full variable domain (rest looked up from reference TRBV14 and TRBJ1-1): EAGVTQFPSHSVIEKGQTVTLRCDPISGHDNLYWYRRVMGKEIKFLLHFVKESKQDESGMPNNRFLAERTGGTYSTLKVQPAELEDSGVYFCASSSKGKSEAFFGQGTRLTVV.

The chain uses TRBV7-2 and TRBJ2-3; no firm D call. The CDR3 sequence is 16 residues long. V was trimmed by 4 bases and J by 0 bases, leaving 14 bases between them. Germline V gene sequence: CDR1 SGHTA, CDR2 FQGNSA. The CDR3 protein is CASSYPVGTSTDTQYF. CDR3 nucleotides: TGTGCCAGCAGCTACCCTGTGGGTACTAGCACAGATACGCAGTATTTT.

The chain employs TRBV18 and TRBJ2-3; a weak D match, TRBD2 (5 bases). Per the germline V gene, CDR1 is KGHSH and CDR2 is LQKENI. The CDR3 contains 14 residues. Trimming took off 3 bases at V and 9 bases at J, with 16 bases between the two ends. CDR3 in amino acids: CASSPVKLPGTQYF. The CDR3 bases are TGTGCCAGCTCACCGGTTAAGCTCCCGGGGACGCAGTATTTT.

This clone was found a few times. The CDR3 reads CASSPTEGNTEAFF. Here the CDR3 DNA reads TGTGCCAGCTCACCAACTGAGGGGAACACTGAAGCTTTCTTT. The chain joins TRBV18 to TRBJ1-1; D is unclear. The germline V gene has CDR1 KGHSH and CDR2 LQKENI. Trimming removed 2 bases from V and 1 base from J, with 8 bases in between. The CDR3 consists of 14 residues.

The chain recombines TRBV5-8 with TRBJ2-1; 10 bases are shared with TRBD2. J lost 0 bases, V lost 6 bases, and 6 bases had no gene match. CDR3 size: 16 residues. Germline CDR1 and CDR2: SGHTS and YDEGEE. CDR3 sequence reads: CASNRAGGASYNEQFF. CDR3 DNA sequence: TGTGCCAGCAATCGAGCGGGGGGGGCCTCCTACAATGAGCAGTTCTTC.

V gene TRBV19 combines with J gene TRBJ1-2; D uncertain. Trimming took off 2 bases at V and 8 bases at J, with 12 bases between the two ends. Looked up from germline, CDR1 is LNHDA and CDR2 is SQIVND (reference sequence). The CDR3 runs 13 residues. CDR3 sequence (DNA): TGTGCCAGTAGTATATTTGGAGGGTCCGGCTACACCTTC. This gives the protein CASSIFGGSGYTF.

V is TRBV5-6 and J is TRBJ1-6, with 9 bases that match TRBD1. J gave up 7 bases and V 3 bases, and 2 bases lay outside the gene matches. The CDR3 covers 14 residues. The germline CDR1 and CDR2 sequences are SGHDT and YYEEEE. The chain's CDR3 is CASSSGQGNSPLHF. CDR3 DNA: TGTGCCAGCAGCTCGGGACAGGGAAATTCACCCCTCCACTTT.

The V gene is TRBV19, the J gene TRBJ1-2; D ambiguous. V was pared by 3 bases and J by 4 bases, with 15 bases between. Germline V gene sequence: CDR1 LNHDA, CDR2 SQIVND (reference sequence). There are 15 residues in the CDR3. CDR3 region: CASSIPTLGAYGYTF. CDR3 DNA sequence: TGTGCCAGTAGTATCCCTACGTTGGGAGCCTATGGCTACACCTTC. Drawing the rest from reference TRBV19 and TRBJ1-2, the complete variable domain is DGGITQSPKYLFRKEGQNVTLSCEQNLNHDAMYWYRQDPGQGLRLIYYSQIVNDFQKGDIAEGYSVSREKKESFPLTVTSAQKNPTAFYLCASSIPTLGAYGYTFGSGTRLTVV.

This chain connects TRBV18 to TRBJ2-5; D might be TRBD1 (6 bases). This CDR3 has 15 residues. Germline values: CDR1 KGHSH, CDR2 LQKENI. With 1 base removed from V and 5 bases from J, the gap between germline ends came to 14 bases. DNA for the CDR3: TGTGCCAGCTCACCACAAGGGCTAGGACAGGAGACCCAGTACTTC. Amino acid sequence: CASSPQGLGQETQYF.

The rearrangement uses TRBV24-1 and TRBJ2-5, with 8 bases identical to TRBD2. This CDR3 region has 14 residues. The V gene's germline CDR1 is KGHDR and CDR2 SFDVKD. The trim removed 7 bases at V and 5 bases at J, leaving 8 bases unmatched. CDR3 region: CATSARSGGETQYF. The CDR3 DNA is TGTGCCACCAGCGCGCGGTCGGGGGGGGAGACCCAGTACTTC.

This clone was counted a single time. The chain recombines TRBV7-9 with TRBJ1-1; 7 bases fit TRBD1. Trimming at V came to 2 bases and at J to 8 bases, leaving 5 bases not matched to a gene. From germline, CDR1 is SEHNR and CDR2 FQNEAQ (reference sequence). The CDR3 has 13 residues. The CDR3, as DNA: TGTGCCAGCAGCTTACCTCCGGGACAGGAAGCTTTCTTT. Amino acid sequence: CASSLPPGQEAFF.

The rearrangement uses TRBV2 and TRBJ1-1; a weak D match, TRBD1 (6 bases). The CDR3 length is 15 residues. The germline gives CDR1 SNHLY, CDR2 FYNNEI. The V end lost 5 bases, the J end lost 1 base, and 14 bases lay between the germline ends. As DNA, the CDR3 is TGTGCCAGCAGTTCAACGGGACATACGAACACTGAAGCTTTCTTT. Protein product: CASSSTGHTNTEAFF.

The rearrangement links TRBV5-1 to TRBJ1-2; D unresolved. The CDR3 has 14 residues. Germline V gene sequence: CDR1 SGHRS, CDR2 YFSETQ. V was clipped by 4 bases and J by 5 bases, with 15 bases between them. The CDR3 protein is CASSPGLAYYGYTF. The CDR3 DNA is TGCGCCAGCAGCCCAGGACTGGCTTATTATGGCTACACCTTC.